This T cell receptor beta chain was retrieved from a study of CXCR3-negative and CXCR3-positive naive CD8 T cells. The germline V gene encodes CDR1 SGHTA and CDR2 FQGTGA. The CDR3 is made up of 16 amino acids. Notes on this clonotype: The antigen is not known.

Study outcomes and limitations: A higher hydrophobicity marked the TRB CDR3s of CXCR3-positive naive cells versus CXCR3-negative naive cells. Comparably high diversity was seen in both naive subsets, and much lower diversity in memory CD8+ cells.

Researchers prepared the TRB cDNA libraries using 5' RACE with UMI labels. TCRdb reprocessed the 5' RACE reads; each CDR3 protein has one entry and no DNA is given. The sample holds some 54,000 distinct CDR3 sequences. The chain employs TRBV7-3 and TRBJ1-1; lacking DNA, the TRBD1 call made by TCRdb goes unchecked. This TCR was recovered from a human donor in good health. Some clones in this sample may be carry-over from other donors' samples. Sequenced material: naive CXCR3+ CD8+ T cells from blood. The subset here: CD45RO-CCR7+CD27+CD95- naive CD8+ T cells expressing CXCR3 (TNR3+). CDR3 loop: CAPPSGTGTKNTEAFF.